The source of this T cell receptor (beta chain) is a study of OX40 agonist ivuxolimab in advanced cancers. The wider study: Males comprised 75% to 90% of the group, whose mean age was approximately 60 years (range about 20 to 85). Whole-study findings and limits: Partial responders dosed at 0.1-3.0 mg/kg displayed clonal expansion ranking among the lowest.

About this clone itself: Its specificity is unknown.

The timepoints at which blood was sampled were baseline, cycle 4 day 1, and cycle 7 day 1. Libraries were prepared by immunoSEQ multiplex PCR; TCRdb keeps only in-frame clonotypes and omits some of them. The sample contains 95,000 to 120,000 clones, more than 85% of which appear only once. This CDR3 comprises 14 residues. With 4 bases clipped from V and 4 bases from J, the junction kept 3 bases outside the gene matches. In germline, CDR1 is SGHTS, CDR2 YDEGEE. This sequence was found in an adult with an advanced solid tumor such as melanoma, head and neck, liver or kidney cancer. This chain uses TRBV5-8 with TRBJ2-3; the match to TRBD1 covers 10 bases. The sequencing here drew on CD4+ or CD8+ T cells sorted from blood, taken in a trial of the OX40 agonist ivuxolimab. For the CDR3, the DNA is TGTGCCAGCAGCACCGGACAGGGGGCAGATACGCAGTATTTT. It encodes CASSTGQGADTQYF.